The rows below give T cell receptor beta chains drawn from one sample of a study of cytomegalovirus exposure and HLA in healthy donors. Here immunoSEQ multiplex PCR was the method, and the copy in TCRdb shows in-frame clones only, minus some. The data hold just over 200,000 clones, with approximately 85% observed a single time. Sequenced input: PBMCs. These receptors were collected from a woman aged 40 to 50 in good health and CMV-seronegative. CDR3s include the opening cysteine and the closing phenylalanine or tryptophan. The order of the fields is V gene, CDR3 protein.

>TRBV7-2
CASSLSPWGQGTLQETQYF
>TRBV18
CASSPKGDYGYTF
>TRBV9
CASSAGPAGRGDTQYF
>TRBV7-9
CASSKTDYGYTF
>TRBV6-1
CASSEQGAGYTEAFF
>TRBV2
CASSRTDDYEQYF
>TRBV27
CASSLHRGGTGELFF
>TRBV5-4
CASSYRDSGYGYTF
>TRBV11-2
CASSLIAGRTYEQYF
>TRBV2
CASSAQGALGEQYF
>TRBV7-9
CASSFGLAGAGELFF
>TRBV7-9
CASSLWDRGLGANVLTF
>TRBV7-2
CASSPRDRGLGEQYF
>TRBV30
CAWSVLPQETQYF
>TRBV4-1
CASSQGGSGGSLSDTQYF
>TRBV7-2
CASSSQAGSIYNEQFF
>TRBV7-6
CASSLATGRPQHF
>TRBV29-1
CSVRTRLRTDTQYF
>TRBV15
CATSRDLGQNYEQYF
>TRBV6-1
CASITLLGLAHEQYF
>TRBV7-9
CASSQDRGLTGNTIYF
>TRBV19
CASSIRAGGRGYNEQFF
>TRBV28
CASSFQGMNTEAFF
>TRBV4-1
CASSQARGTYNEQFF
>TRBV4-2
CASSQEAGGAYEQYF
>TRBV4-1
CASSQESPFGTGGVETQYF
>TRBV6-1
CASSESQYSYEQFF
>TRBV6-5
CASSYQLAGVAEQYF
>TRBV5-1
CASSSPGQGDTGELFF
>TRBV27
CASSPGWGREQYF
>TRBV7-3
CASSPNGLAGGEQYF
>TRBV5-4
CASSPGGNAELKAFF
>TRBV13
CASSFRTSGASTIYEQYF
>TRBV5-1
CASSFQGANEQYF
>TRBV5-1
CASSGQGANTEAFF
>TRBV6-6
CASSPGQDRGDTEAFF
>TRBV18
CASSSTGYNEQFF
>TRBV30
CACDRGDNQPQHF
>TRBV5-1
CASSFSGQLYTDTQYF
>TRBV27
CASSSATSGYGELFF
>TRBV30
CAWSLPGLSTDTQYF
>TRBV6-4
CASSVGTDSGELFF